This is a list of T cell receptor beta chains from one sample in a study of T cell responses to AZD1222 COVID-19 vaccine. Libraries were prepared by immunoSEQ multiplex PCR; TCRdb keeps only in-frame clonotypes and omits some of them. Seen here are some 140,000 clones, approximately 84% observed once, and the top ten hold roughly 3.9%. The starting material was peripheral blood, obtained on day 0 of AZD1222 vaccination. The receptors stem from an adult in good health. Each CDR3 is given with its conserved first and last residue. Each record gives: CDR3 DNA, CDR3 protein, V gene, J gene, D gene, clone size. The D gene is left open where the match is weak. The size field is filled for only some rows; it gives once, few, many or a size class.

TGTGCCAGTAGTCCGACACACTCCTCTGGGGCCAACGTCCTGACTTTC	CASSPTHSSGANVLTF	TRBV19	TRBJ2-6	.	.
TGTGCCAGCAGTTCATTGCAGGGTTTGCGGGCTTTCTTT	CASSSLQGLRAFF	TRBV12-3/TRBV12-4	TRBJ1-1	.	.
TGTGCCACCAGTGACTACGGACAGGGCTACACCTTC	CATSDYGQGYTF	TRBV24-1	TRBJ1-2	.	.
TGTGCCAGCAGCTATCCCGAGGTCCAAGACGCTGAAGCTTTCTTT	CASSYPEVQDAEAFF	TRBV7-2	TRBJ1-1	.	.
TGTGCCAGCAGTTACTCGAGAACGGACATTCAAGCTTTCTTT	CASSYSRTDIQAFF	TRBV6-5	TRBJ1-1	.	.
TGTGCCAGCAGTTTAACTAGCGGGGGAAGCACAGATACGCAGTATTTT	CASSLTSGGSTDTQYF	TRBV28	TRBJ2-3	TRBD2	once
TGCGCCAGCAAGAGAGGGGAACAGGGGGCTTCCGGGGCCAACGTCCTGACTTTC	CASKRGEQGASGANVLTF	TRBV5-1	TRBJ2-6	TRBD1	.
TGTGCCAGCAGGAGGGTAGAAGCGGGCACCGGGGAGCTGTTTTTT	CASRRVEAGTGELFF	TRBV7-8	TRBJ2-2	.	once
TGTGCCAGCAGCCGAGGGAATTCACCCCTCCACTTT	CASSRGNSPLHF	TRBV12-3/TRBV12-4	TRBJ1-6	.	.
TGTGCCATCAGTGAGTCTAGCGAGCAGTACTTC	CAISESSEQYF	TRBV10-3	TRBJ2-7	.	.
TGTGCCAGCTCACAGGACACCAGCAATCAGCCCCAGCATTTT	CASSQDTSNQPQHF	TRBV18	TRBJ1-5	.	.
TGCGCCAGCAGCTATCCAGACACTGAAGCTTTCTTT	CASSYPDTEAFF	TRBV5-1	TRBJ1-1	.	.
TGTGCCATTTCAGGGATGCCTAATGAAAAACTGTTTTTT	CAISGMPNEKLFF	TRBV10-3	TRBJ1-4	.	.
TGCGCCAGCAGCGCGGGCGGCAGGGATAATGGCTACACCTTC	CASSAGGRDNGYTF	TRBV5-1	TRBJ1-2	.	.
TGTGCCAGCAGCCACACAGGTGGGGAAGAGAACTATGGCTACACCTTC	CASSHTGGEENYGYTF	TRBV14	TRBJ1-2	.	.
TGTGCCAGCAGCTTACTTATCGGGGATGAGCAGTTCTTC	CASSLLIGDEQFF	TRBV7-9	TRBJ2-1	.	.
TGTGCCAGCAGCCAATATCCGGGGGGTAATTCACCCCTCCACTTT	CASSQYPGGNSPLHF	TRBV3-1/TRBV3-2	TRBJ1-6	.	few
TGTGCCACCAGCAGAGATTCTGGCAGGATCTATGGCTACACCTTC	CATSRDSGRIYGYTF	TRBV15	TRBJ1-2	.	.
TGCGCCAGCAGCCCCGAGGAGACCCCTTTCTACGAGCAGTACTTC	CASSPEETPFYEQYF	TRBV4-1	TRBJ2-7	.	.
TGTGCCAGCAGCGTAGAATCCTCACAGGGTTTCGGGAATTCACCCCTCCACTTT	CASSVESSQGFGNSPLHF	TRBV9	TRBJ1-6	.	.
TGTGCCAGCAGGCAGCTGCACTCTAATTCACCCCTCCACTTT	CASRQLHSNSPLHF	TRBV2	TRBJ1-6	.	.
TGTGCCAGCATCAGATTTTATGGCTACACCTTC	CASIRFYGYTF	TRBV6-5	TRBJ1-2	.	.
TGTGCCAGCAGTAGACGGGACAGGGATTACTATGGCTACACCTTC	CASSRRDRDYYGYTF	TRBV27	TRBJ1-2	TRBD1	few
TGTGCCAGCACCCCCCCCCTAGCGGGGGGTTACGAGCAGTACTTC	CASTPPLAGGYEQYF	TRBV6-5	TRBJ2-7	TRBD2	.
TGTGCCTGGAGGACAGGGGGTAAGACTGAAGCTTTCTTT	CAWRTGGKTEAFF	TRBV30	TRBJ1-1	TRBD1	.
TGTGCCAGCAGCGTAGGGGGCAGAGACTCTGGAAACACCATATATTTT	CASSVGGRDSGNTIYF	TRBV9	TRBJ1-3	.	once
TGTGCCAGCAGCCTCCTTCCCGGGGCTGGGTACTATGGCTACACCTTC	CASSLLPGAGYYGYTF	TRBV3-1/TRBV3-2	TRBJ1-2	.	.
TGTGCCAGCAGCGCCCTCGGTGGGGGGGCGAGCGGCTACACCTTC	CASSALGGGASGYTF	TRBV9	TRBJ1-2	.	.
TGTGCCAGTAGTATACTAGCGGGGGGCCAAGAGACCCAGTACTTC	CASSILAGGQETQYF	TRBV19	TRBJ2-5	TRBD2	once
TGTGCCAGCAGCCAAGGGATAGATGGCTACACCTTC	CASSQGIDGYTF	TRBV4-2	TRBJ1-2	.	.
TGCGCCAGCAGCTCCCGCGGTGAAGCTTTCTTT	CASSSRGEAFF	TRBV5-1	TRBJ1-1	.	.
TGTGCCAGCAGTTACTCTCTGGAGCGGGACAGGCTTCAGCCCCAGCATTTT	CASSYSLERDRLQPQHF	TRBV28	TRBJ1-5	TRBD1	.
TGTGCCAGCAGCCAAGATAGGGACAGCACCTACGAGCAGTACTTC	CASSQDRDSTYEQYF	TRBV14	TRBJ2-7	TRBD1	.
TGTGCCAGCAGCCAAGCCACGAACACCGGGGAGCTGTTTTTT	CASSQATNTGELFF	TRBV4-2	TRBJ2-2	.	.
TGTGCCAGCAGTCCGAAGGTTTACAGGGGGGGTTCGAGGACCCAGTACTTC	CASSPKVYRGGSRTQYF	TRBV2	TRBJ2-5	.	.